These T cell receptor beta chains were read from a single sample in a study of vaccination and CD4 T cells after COVID-19. These receptors' antigens are unknown. Using its own MiXCR run on the PCR reads, TCRdb lists one record per CDR3 protein. The sample lists 15,000 to 20,000 distinct CDR3 sequences; 43% were seen once. This material consisted of CD4+ T cells from blood, cultured in vitro, taken after SARS-CoV-2 vaccination. The receptor source for this set is a human donor who had recovered from COVID-19. The CDR3 runs from the conserved cysteine through the conserved F or W. The D gene is left open where the match is weak. Expanded clones are given a class, and other clones once, few, many or no size at all.

J gene	D gene	clone size	CDR3 length	V gene	CDR3 DNA	CDR3 protein
TRBJ1-6	TRBD1	-	16	TRBV7-2	TGTGCCAGCAGCCCAAACCGACAGGGGGGGAATTCACCCCTCCACTTT	CASSPNRQGGNSPLHF
TRBJ2-1	TRBD2	-	13	TRBV20-1	TGCAGTGCTATTAGCGGGACCTACAATGAGCAGTTCTTC	CSAISGTYNEQFF
TRBJ1-2	-	-	16	TRBV28	TGTGCCAGCAGTTTATACCGACAGGTAGTTAACTATGGCTACACCTTC	CASSLYRQVVNYGYTF
TRBJ2-5	-	-	13	TRBV15	TGTGCCACCGGACTCGGGCGGTCCCGGACCCAGTACTTC	CATGLGRSRTQYF
TRBJ2-3	-	-	17	TRBV7-8	TGTGCCAGCAGCTCTGGCCCTAGGCAGGGTTTCCCAGATACGCAGTATTTT	CASSSGPRQGFPDTQYF
TRBJ2-4	-	few	14	TRBV6-2/TRBV6-3	TGTGCCAGCAGTCCCACCCTAGCCAAAAACATTCAGTACTTC	CASSPTLAKNIQYF
TRBJ1-5	-	-	15	TRBV20-1	TGCAGTGCTAGAGTCTCCAGGGTGGGCAATCAGCCCCAGCATTTT	CSARVSRVGNQPQHF
TRBJ2-7	-	-	13	TRBV27	TGTGCCAGCAGTCTCGGCCTTTCCTACGAGCAGTACTTC	CASSLGLSYEQYF
TRBJ2-1	TRBD1	-	13	TRBV5-3	TGTGCCAGAAGCGTGGGACAGCCCAGCGGGCAGTTCTTC	CARSVGQPSGQFF
TRBJ2-5	-	-	14	TRBV5-1	TGCGCCAGCAGCTCCGGACAGCCCCAAGAGACCCAGTACTTC	CASSSGQPQETQYF
TRBJ2-6	TRBD2	-	19	TRBV10-3	TGTGCCACCCGGGGCCTCCTAGCGGGAGTAGGCTCTGGGGCCAACGTCCTGACTTTC	CATRGLLAGVGSGANVLTF
TRBJ2-7	TRBD1	few	13	TRBV20-1	TGCAGTGCTAGAGAGGGACAGTCCGACGAGCAGTACTTC	CSAREGQSDEQYF
TRBJ2-7	TRBD2	-	14	TRBV6-1	TGTGCCAGCCGAACCGGGAGGTCAATTTACGAGCAGTACTTC	CASRTGRSIYEQYF
TRBJ2-7	TRBD1	-	16	TRBV20-1	TGCAGTGCTAGGGAGCTCGGGACAGGGCTCTCCTACGAGCAGTACTTC	CSARELGTGLSYEQYF
TRBJ1-2	-	-	15	TRBV5-5	TGTGCCAGCAGCCGAATGGGACCGACCCTGGAGGGCTACACCTTC	CASSRMGPTLEGYTF
TRBJ2-5	-	-	15	TRBV4-3	TGCGCCAGCAGCCCCTATACATCCCCCCAAGAGACCCAGTACTTC	CASSPYTSPQETQYF
TRBJ2-3	TRBD1	few	16	TRBV6-1	TGTGCCAGCAGAGAAACAGGGGTCCACAGCGGAGATACGCAGTATTTT	CASRETGVHSGDTQYF
TRBJ1-5	-	-	14	TRBV7-8	TGTGCCAGCAGCCCGAGACTTAGCAATCAGCCCCAGCATTTT	CASSPRLSNQPQHF
TRBJ2-3	TRBD2	few	19	TRBV20-1	TGCAGTGCTAGAAACATCCTAGCGGGAGGGCCGATGGTGACAGATACGCAGTATTTT	CSARNILAGGPMVTDTQYF
TRBJ1-2	TRBD1	-	14	TRBV6-1	TGTGCCAGCAGTCAACCCGGGACAGACTATGGCTACACCTTC	CASSQPGTDYGYTF
TRBJ2-3	-	-	12	TRBV28	TGTGCCAGCAGTTTAGTGGAGCTTCCGCAGTATTTT	CASSLVELPQYF
TRBJ2-1	TRBD2	-	18	TRBV5-4	TGTGCCAGCAGCAGTTGGGGACTACCGGCAGTGCCTTCAGATGAGCAGTTCTTC	CASSSWGLPAVPSDEQFF
TRBJ1-1	-	-	13	TRBV6-1	TGTGCCAGCGGTCGACAGGCGAACACTGAAGCTTTCTTT	CASGRQANTEAFF
TRBJ1-5	TRBD1	-	16	TRBV27	TGTGCCAGCAGAGAGACAGGGATGGTTGTAAATCAGCCCCAGCATTTT	CASRETGMVVNQPQHF
TRBJ2-6	-	-	16	TRBV6-4	TGTGCCAGCAGTCAGGAGGGGGACTCTGGGGCCAACGTCCTGACTTTC	CASSQEGDSGANVLTF
TRBJ1-2	TRBD1	-	14	TRBV14	TGTGCCAGCAGCCGTAAGCAGGGGGCGGTAGGCTACACCTTC	CASSRKQGAVGYTF
TRBJ1-5	TRBD1	-	16	TRBV6-5	TGTGCCAGCAGTTTGTCGGGACAGAATAGCAATCAGCCCCAGCATTTT	CASSLSGQNSNQPQHF
TRBJ2-3	-	-	13	TRBV20-1	TGCAGTGCAGAGAAAGGGAGCACAGATACGCAGTATTTT	CSAEKGSTDTQYF
TRBJ2-1	-	few	12	TRBV29-1	TGCAGCGTTGATGGGGCCTACAATGAGCAGTTCTTC	CSVDGAYNEQFF
TRBJ2-4	-	few	15	TRBV7-2	TGTGCCAGCAGCGCCGGGACCCGGGTCAAAAACATTCAGTACTTC	CASSAGTRVKNIQYF
TRBJ1-2	-	-	13	TRBV10-1	TGCGCCAGCAGTGACGGGCAGGGCTATGGCTACACCTTC	CASSDGQGYGYTF
TRBJ2-5	-	-	14	TRBV19	TGTGCCAGTAGTATAGACCAGTACCAAGAGACCCAGTACTTC	CASSIDQYQETQYF
TRBJ2-3	TRBD2	-	12	TRBV15	TGTGCCACCAGCAGAGCGGGAGGTACGCAGTATTTT	CATSRAGGTQYF
TRBJ2-2	-	-	13	TRBV7-9	TGTGCCAGCAGCCCTCTCGGATCCGGGGAGCTGTTTTTT	CASSPLGSGELFF
TRBJ1-1	-	-	15	TRBV7-9	TGTGCCAGCAGCTCCCAGGCGGGGTCGGTAGCTGAAGCTTTCTTT	CASSSQAGSVAEAFF
TRBJ2-1	TRBD2	-	13	TRBV7-2	TGTGCCAGCAGGGGAGGGAGAGACAATGAGCAGTTCTTC	CASRGGRDNEQFF
TRBJ2-7	TRBD2	-	14	TRBV30	TGTGCCTGGGTTGGACTAGCGGGACCCTACGAGCAGTACTTC	CAWVGLAGPYEQYF
TRBJ2-5	TRBD2	-	16	TRBV28	TGTGCCAGCAGTTCGCCCCGGACTAGCGGTCAAGAGACCCAGTACTTC	CASSSPRTSGQETQYF
TRBJ2-5	TRBD2	-	15	TRBV11-2	TGTGCCAGCAGCAACCTAGCGGGAATACAAGAGACCCAGTACTTC	CASSNLAGIQETQYF
TRBJ2-5	-	few	13	TRBV20-1	TGCAGTGCTAGGGGGGGGGCCCAAGAGACCCAGTACTTC	CSARGGAQETQYF
TRBJ2-3	-	-	14	TRBV19	TGTGCCAGTAGTATTCAGGGAAGCACAGATACGCAGTATTTT	CASSIQGSTDTQYF
TRBJ2-5	TRBD2	-	14	TRBV18	TGTGCCAGCTCACCACCGAGCGGGATTGAGACCCAGTACTTC	CASSPPSGIETQYF
TRBJ2-3	TRBD2	-	16	TRBV11-3	TGTGCCAGCAGCCTAGGGCGGCGGGAGGGCCTGGATACGCAGTATTTT	CASSLGRREGLDTQYF
TRBJ2-5	TRBD1	-	13	TRBV28	TGTGCCAGCACTCGACAGGGTGGAGAGACCCAGTACTTC	CASTRQGGETQYF
TRBJ2-5	-	once	14	TRBV24-1	TGTGCCACCAGTGATTTGACCTATCCTGAGACCCAGTACTTC	CATSDLTYPETQYF
TRBJ2-7	TRBD1	-	14	TRBV6-2/TRBV6-3	TGTGCCAGCAGTTACTCGACAGGGGTAAGCGAGCAGTACTTC	CASSYSTGVSEQYF
TRBJ2-3	-	few	13	TRBV7-3	TGTGCCAGCAGCGAACAGCCCGGGGATACGCAGTATTTT	CASSEQPGDTQYF
TRBJ2-2	-	-	13	TRBV30	TGTGCCTGGAGTATGGCGAACACCGGGGAGCTGTTTTTT	CAWSMANTGELFF
TRBJ1-1	-	few	14	TRBV10-1	TGCGCCAGCAGTGAGTCACAGCTTAACACTGAAGCTTTCTTT	CASSESQLNTEAFF
TRBJ1-6	-	few	16	TRBV12-3/TRBV12-4	TGTGCCAGCAGCCTAACAGGAGACCCCATTAATTCACCCCTCCACTTT	CASSLTGDPINSPLHF
TRBJ2-1	TRBD2	medium-sized	15	TRBV2	TGTGCCAGCAGTGTAGTGACTAGCGGATACAATGAGCAGTTCTTC	CASSVVTSGYNEQFF
TRBJ2-7	-	-	14	TRBV7-9	TGTGCCAGCAGCTTGGTGCAGGCCGCCTACGAGCAGTACTTC	CASSLVQAAYEQYF
TRBJ2-3	TRBD2	-	18	TRBV7-9	TGTGCCAGCAGCTTGGGTGGCGCTAGCGGGGGGAAGACAGATACGCAGTATTTT	CASSLGGASGGKTDTQYF